Listed below are T cell receptor beta chains from one sample, sequenced in a study of OX40 agonist ivuxolimab in advanced cancers. Sequenced by immunoSEQ multiplex PCR; TCRdb stores in-frame clones only, minus some. The sample includes about 40,000 clones, roughly 81% of them seen just once. The sequencing here drew on CD4+ or CD8+ T cells sorted from blood, taken in a trial of the OX40 agonist ivuxolimab. The receptor source for this set is an adult with an advanced solid tumor such as melanoma, head and neck, liver or kidney cancer. Each CDR3 is given with its conserved first and last residue. The order of the fields is D gene, J gene, clone size, V gene, CDR3 DNA, CDR3 protein. D genes are given only for firm matches. Part of the rows lack a size; the others show once, few, many or a class for expanded clones.

>.|TRBJ1-1|few|TRBV5-4
TGTGCCAGCAGGCTAGAGGCAGTGAACACTGAAGCTTTCTTT
CASRLEAVNTEAFF
>.|TRBJ1-1|.|TRBV11-2
TGTGCCAGCAGCCTTGACAGAAACACTGAAGCTTTCTTT
CASSLDRNTEAFF
>.|TRBJ2-2|.|TRBV7-9
TGTGCCAGCAGCCTAAAGACAGCGAACACCGGGGAGCTGTTTTTT
CASSLKTANTGELFF
>TRBD1|TRBJ1-2|.|TRBV2
TGTGCCAGCAGGGGACAGGTCCTGTCTTATGGCTACACCTTC
CASRGQVLSYGYTF
>TRBD1|TRBJ1-2|.|TRBV2
TGTGCCAGCAGTTATCAAACCGGGACAGGCACCTATGGCTACACCTTC
CASSYQTGTGTYGYTF
>TRBD1|TRBJ2-7|.|TRBV19
TGTGCCAGTAGTATAAAAGGGGGCCGCTCCTACGAGCAGTACTTC
CASSIKGGRSYEQYF
>.|TRBJ2-1|.|TRBV7-9
TGTGCCAGCAGCTTAGGTAACAATGAGCAGTTCTTC
CASSLGNNEQFF
>TRBD2|TRBJ2-1|.|TRBV6-5
TGTGCCATCGGGACTAGTTTTAGAAATGAGCAGTTCTTC
CAIGTSFRNEQFF
>.|TRBJ2-6|.|TRBV30
TGTGCCTGGAAGGTCGTCTCTGGGGCCAACGTCCTGACTTTC
CAWKVVSGANVLTF
>TRBD2|TRBJ2-1|.|TRBV5-4
TGTGCCAGCAGCTTGGGTAGCGGGGGTGAGCAGTTCTTC
CASSLGSGGEQFF
>.|TRBJ2-7|.|TRBV18
TGTGCCAGCTCGATAACAGGGTGGCACGAGCAGTACTTC
CASSITGWHEQYF
>.|TRBJ1-2|.|TRBV27
TGTGCCAGCAGTCGGGGGGGATATGGCTACACCTTC
CASSRGGYGYTF
>TRBD2|TRBJ2-1|.|TRBV9
TGTGCCAGCAGCGTAGTGGCTAGCGGGGGGGCTGAGCAGTTCTTC
CASSVVASGGAEQFF
>.|TRBJ1-2|few|TRBV13
TGTGCCAGCAGCTTAGGGCGAGGTCCATATGGCTACACCTTC
CASSLGRGPYGYTF
>.|TRBJ2-3|.|TRBV19
TGTGCCAGTAGTATAAGGGAGACAAGGGGTAACACAGATACGCAGTATTTT
CASSIRETRGNTDTQYF
>.|TRBJ1-5|.|TRBV10-3
TGTGCCATCAGTACGGGGATCGGGCAGGGTGATCAGCCCCAGCATTTT
CAISTGIGQGDQPQHF
>TRBD1|TRBJ2-7|few|TRBV7-2
TGTGCCAGCAGCTCGGTTGGGACAGGGAAATACGAGCAGTACTTC
CASSSVGTGKYEQYF
>.|TRBJ2-7|.|TRBV4-3
TGCGCCAGCAGCCCCGAGACAGAATCCTACGAGCAGTACTTC
CASSPETESYEQYF
>TRBD1|TRBJ1-5|.|TRBV5-1
TGCGCCAGCAGCATGTGGGGGACAGGGGTTAATCAGCCCCAGCATTTT
CASSMWGTGVNQPQHF
>.|TRBJ2-3|.|TRBV7-9
TGTGCCAGCAGCTTATTGGAGCATACGCAGTATTTT
CASSLLEHTQYF
>.|TRBJ1-2|.|TRBV6-5
TGTGCCAGCAGTTACTCGAGGGGCTATGGCTACACCTTC
CASSYSRGYGYTF
>TRBD1|TRBJ1-5|few|TRBV9
TGTGCCAGCAGCGAAGACAGGGGAGATCAGCCCCAGCATTTT
CASSEDRGDQPQHF
>.|TRBJ2-1|.|TRBV7-6
TGTGCCAGCAGCCCAGAGGCGGGATCTCCGTCCAATGAGCAGTTCTTC
CASSPEAGSPSNEQFF
>.|TRBJ2-5|.|TRBV19
TGTGCCAGTAGTTCCCGGACCCTCCAGGAGACCCAGTACTTC
CASSSRTLQETQYF
>TRBD1|TRBJ1-6|.|TRBV6-5
TGTGCCAGTACCGACAGGGGCGGCTCACCCCTCCACTTT
CASTDRGGSPLHF
>TRBD1|TRBJ2-7|.|TRBV7-9
TGTGCCAGCAGCTCAGAATCGGACAGGGCCTACGAGCAGTACTTC
CASSSESDRAYEQYF
>.|TRBJ1-1|.|TRBV27
TGTGCCAGCAGTTTATACCCTGGGACTGAAGCTTTCTTT
CASSLYPGTEAFF
>.|TRBJ2-3|once|TRBV4-2
TGTGCCAGCAGCCAAGAAAGTCGCGGGTCTAAAGATACGCAGTATTTT
CASSQESRGSKDTQYF
>.|TRBJ1-2|.|TRBV5-5
TGTGCCAGCAGCTTGGAACAGACCCTTAACTATGGCTACACCTTC
CASSLEQTLNYGYTF
>TRBD2|TRBJ2-3|.|TRBV7-9
TGTGCCAGCAGCTTATGGGCTAGCGGGGGTTCAGATACGCAGTATTTT
CASSLWASGGSDTQYF
>.|TRBJ1-2|.|TRBV4-1
TGCGCCAGCAGCCCAGTATTTCCGGGGGGCCACTATGGCTACACCTTC
CASSPVFPGGHYGYTF
>TRBD2|TRBJ2-3|once|TRBV30
TGTGCCTGGAGTGTACACCGCCCCGGGACTAGCGGGAGGGGCACAGATACGCAGTATTTT
CAWSVHRPGTSGRGTDTQYF
>.|TRBJ1-2|.|TRBV18
TGTGCCAGCTTTGACACGGCTTTGGGCTACACCTTC
CASFDTALGYTF
>TRBD2|TRBJ2-3|.|TRBV11-2
TGTGCCAGCAGCTTTGGGACTAGCGGGAGCGCAGATACGCAGTATTTT
CASSFGTSGSADTQYF
>.|TRBJ2-7|.|TRBV4-3
TGCGCCAGCAGCCAAGCATCAGGGACCTACGAGCAGTACTTC
CASSQASGTYEQYF
>.|TRBJ1-5|.|TRBV7-8
TGTGCCAGCAGCCAGCGCAGGGTAGAGAATCAGCCCCAGCATTTT
CASSQRRVENQPQHF
>TRBD1|TRBJ1-1|.|TRBV28
TGTGCCAGCAAATGGCAGGGGGCGGTGAACACTGAAGCTTTCTTT
CASKWQGAVNTEAFF
>.|TRBJ2-2|once|TRBV30
TGTGCCTGGTCTGGAGGGGGCGGGGAGCTGTTTTTT
CAWSGGGGELFF
>TRBD2|TRBJ2-1|.|TRBV27
TGTGCCAGCAGTTTAAGCGGGAGGGCTAGGTTCTTC
CASSLSGRARFF
>.|TRBJ2-5|.|TRBV13
TGTGCCAGCAAACAGGGCCAAGAGACCCAGTACTTC
CASKQGQETQYF